Included here is one T cell receptor beta chain sequence, with context. This clone's antigen is unknown. Base qualities are not provided; no much larger clone lies one nucleotide away. The data belong to a study of T cell repertoires in cytomegalovirus infection (dated by TCRdb to between 2017 and 2020). About the study as a whole: Peptide stimulations targeted recently identified HLA-C-restricted CMV epitopes, whose presentation resists viral immunomodulation, together with well-studied HLA-B-restricted epitopes. Donor HLA type was relevant to the analysis, as public TCR beta signatures indicated carriage of CMV infection together with the matching HLA type.

Points the paper makes about the study in general: In both this cohort and an independent 352-donor cohort, the cumulative frequency of public TCR beta family members distinguished carriers of CMV infection plus the relevant HLA type. The ex vivo response was dominated by HLA-C-restricted CMV-specific TCR beta clonotypes, which also provided the single most frequent clonotype in two of eight donors.

Data came from an Illumina HiSeq 1500. The raw public reads went through TCRdb reprocessing: fastp at Q25, MiXCR clone calling, in-frame beta chains kept. Here each entry gathers all rows of one CDR3 protein and keeps the most common genes and DNA. The sample records some 700,000 distinct CDR3 sequences, around 31% of which are singletons. The top ten hold roughly 18% of the sample. This sample's treatment or condition label indicates: in vitro stimulation with specific CMV peptide epitopes to enrich CMV-specific T cells. V is cut by 2 bases and J by 0 bases, and the space between the germline ends is 5 bases. The CDR3 starts with the cysteine, ends with the phenylalanine, and has 13 residues. CDR3 DNA is the only sequence kept; it has 39 bases, read in frame from the first base. CDR1 is given as MNHEY and CDR2 as SVGEGT, both from the germline V gene.

The sequencing used cultured PBMCs, collected from culture after CMV antigen stimulation. The V and J genes are TRBV6-2 or TRBV6-3 and TRBJ2-7; there is no confident call for the D gene. The receptor's source is a human donor in good health (CMV status not recorded). Some clones in this sample may be carry-over from other donors' samples. The CDR3 loop reads CASSYGYSYEQYF. Read as DNA, the sequence is TGTGCCAGCAGTTACGGGTACTCCTACGAGCAGTACTTC.